These 11 T cell receptor beta chains came from one sample sequenced in a study of blood T cells in healthy people across ages. It was with a sample-barcoded 5' primer and a J-beta primer mix that a second PCR of about 6 to 11 cycles was run. TCRdb reprocessed the 5' RACE reads via MiXCR and lists one record per CDR3 protein. The sample comprises about 800,000 distinct CDR3 sequences, 58% of which are singletons, and 22% rests with the top ten. The sequencing sample was made of blood. The receptor set was obtained from a man aged 25-45 years in good health.

A note on this clonotype: One end of the junction varies from germline; a read error may be responsible. The CDR3 is CASSQVQGSGANALTF. DNA for the CDR3: TGTGCCAGCAGCCAAGTTCAGGGCTCTGGGGCCAACGCCCTGACTTTC. The chain couples TRBV3-1 to TRBJ2-6; possibly TRBD1 for D (5 bases). Germline CDR1 reads LGHDT; CDR2 reads YNNKEL (reference sequence). The CDR3 runs 16 residues.

The J gene is TRBJ2-7, the V gene TRBV5-1; D unresolved. CDR3 length: 12 amino acids. The germline V gene has CDR1 SGHRS and CDR2 YFSETQ. V lost 1 base to trimming and J lost 5 bases, with 7 bases between them. Here the CDR3 reads CASSLMSDEQYF. The CDR3 nucleotides read TGCGCCAGCAGCTTGATGTCGGACGAGCAGTACTTC.

This clonotype was seen a single time. The rearrangement joins TRBV21-1 to TRBJ2-3. TRBV21-1 corresponds to a pseudogene. The CDR3 is made up of 9 amino acids. CDR3: CAVRDTQYF. In DNA form, the CDR3 reads TGTGCCGTAAGAGATACACAGTATTTT.

The CDR3 loop is CASSQDDRFYEQYF. The CDR3 DNA follows: TGCGCCAGCAGCCAAGATGACAGATTCTACGAGCAGTACTTC. This sequence joins TRBV4-3 and TRBJ2-7; D might be TRBD1 (5 bases). Germline CDR1 reads LGHNA; CDR2 reads YSLEER. The CDR3 runs 14 residues. V gave up 0 bases and J gave up 3 bases, with 9 bases separating them.

V usage is TRBV6-5 and J usage is TRBJ2-7, with 9 nucleotides matching TRBD1. This CDR3 region has 15 residues. Germline lookup yields CDR1 MNHEY and CDR2 SVGAGI. Trimming at V came to 0 bases and at J to 3 bases, leaving 3 bases not matched to a gene. CDR3 coding DNA: TGTGCCAGCAGTTACTCGGGGACAGGGAGCTACGAGCAGTACTTC. Translating it yields CASSYSGTGSYEQYF.

The V gene is TRBV24-1, the J gene TRBJ2-7; 9 nucleotides match TRBD2. The J call may be incorrect, as the DNA end agrees better with TRBJ2-5. Germline V CDR1 and CDR2: KGHDR, SFDVKD. The length of the CDR3 is 15 residues. The CDR3 DNA follows: TGTGCCACCAGTGCCCCAGGCAGCGGGGGGGAGACCCAGTACTTC. Translating gives CATSAPGSGGETQYF.

This chain links TRBV4-3 with TRBJ1-4; no clear D gene. CDR1 is LGHNA, CDR2 YSLEER, per germline. CDR3 length: 14 residues. Trimming removed 4 bases at V and 7 bases at J, with 13 bases between. CDR3 in amino acids: CASSPTFGSEKLFF. As DNA, the CDR3 is TGCGCCAGCAGCCCGACATTCGGGAGTGAAAAACTGTTTTTT.

The chain combines TRBV20-1 with TRBJ2-5, with unresolved D. This CDR3 contains 13 residues. The germline V gene encodes CDR1 DFQATT and CDR2 SNEGSKA (reference sequence). Trimming took 6 bases from V and 2 from J, leaving 13 bases between them. The CDR3, as DNA: TGCAGTGCCACAGACTCGCGGCAAGAGACCCAGTACTTC. It encodes CSATDSRQETQYF.

This chain joins TRBV14 and TRBJ1-6; the D gene is possibly TRBD1 (5 bases). CDR3 length: 16 amino acids. Germline assignment: CDR1 SGHDN and CDR2 FVKESK. Deletions cut 6 bases from V and 2 bases from J, with 14 bases between. As DNA, the CDR3 is TGTGCCAGCAGTCAGGGCCGGGAGGCCTATAATTCACCCCTCCACTTT. As protein: CASSQGREAYNSPLHF.

This chain links TRBV10-3 with TRBJ2-1; TRBD1 agrees at 7 bases. Germline-derived CDR1 and CDR2 are ENHRY and SYGVKD. J gave up 4 bases and V 2 bases, and 8 bases lay outside the gene matches. The CDR3 is 16 residues long. CDR3 loop: CAISEVTGPGYNEQFF. The CDR3 region has the DNA TGTGCCATCAGTGAGGTGACAGGGCCGGGGTACAATGAGCAGTTCTTC.

CDR3 region: CAIRTDSFTEAFF. CDR3 in DNA: TGTGCCATTCGGACAGATTCGTTCACTGAAGCTTTCTTT. The chain is built from TRBV11-1 and TRBJ1-1, with a weak D call TRBD1 (6 bases). V lost 10 bases, J lost 4 bases, and 16 bases lay in between. The germline CDR1 and CDR2 sequences are SGHAT and FQDESV (reference sequence). This CDR3 has 13 residues.